This is a list of T cell receptor beta chains from one sample in a study of blood T cell repertoires in COVID-19. Profiled with immunoSEQ multiplex PCR; TCRdb holds only in-frame clones, not every one. The sample records approximately 49,000 clones, about 81% being singletons. Input material: peripheral blood. All receptors derive from a man aged 45-65 years with acute or convalescent COVID-19. The conserved cysteine and the conserved F or W are not part of the CDR3 here.

TRBJ1-2 TRBV14 ASSQRQGADGYT
TRBJ2-7 TRBV28 ASSFQREGRRAYEQY
TRBJ2-1 TRBV7-9 ASSWASGVDEQF
TRBJ1-3 TRBV29-1 SAEGGNTIY
TRBJ2-2 TRBV29-1 SAKVLAGDDNTGELF
TRBJ1-5 TRBV25-1 ASSGAGAQPQH
TRBJ2-2 TRBV19 ASSRLAGDFTGELF
TRBJ2-2 TRBV9 ASSATDPGLAGVIAGELF
TRBJ2-1 TRBV29-1 SGRGYNEQF
TRBJ2-5 TRBV6-5 ASLAGDIQETQY
TRBJ2-1 TRBV7-3 ASSLNGGRGPYNEQF
TRBJ2-3 TRBV4-2 ASRLRAGSPDTQY
TRBJ2-1 TRBV7-9 ASSPRAPSGSIDEQF
TRBJ2-3 TRBV6-5 ASSSSGDNSDTQY
TRBJ2-2 TRBV11-2 ASSYYATGRDTGELF
TRBJ2-7 TRBV14 ASSQDSSRLSYEQY
TRBJ2-5 TRBV6-5 ASSPGYQETQY
TRBJ2-7 TRBV7-9 ASSLAGTEIDEQY
TRBJ2-3 TRBV24-1 ATTSGRVKDTQY
TRBJ1-1 TRBV2 ASARGNTEAF
TRBJ2-7 TRBV13 ASSPTSVPYEQY
TRBJ2-3 TRBV7-9 ASSLATSAADTQY
TRBJ2-5 TRBV25-1 ASSELQWRGGRETQY
TRBJ1-5 TRBV14 ASSHSDGQPQH
TRBJ2-5 TRBV7-6 ASSFRVRETQY
TRBJ1-1 TRBV9 ASSAYWEGITEAF
TRBJ1-2 TRBV7-9 ASSLAGTVLYGYT
TRBJ2-5 TRBV30 AWSAGLAGGQETQY
TRBJ1-1 TRBV7-9 ASRRTGNMNTEAF
TRBJ2-4 TRBV4-2 ASSQEVTSGGQNIQY
TRBJ2-1 TRBV30 AWRTSFREQF
TRBJ2-7 TRBV18 ASSPDRSYEQY
TRBJ2-7 TRBV6-5 ASRRGTPYEQY
TRBJ2-5 TRBV27 ASSLSNSGFIETQY
TRBJ2-5 TRBV5-4 ASSQGLASETQY
TRBJ2-1 TRBV5-1 ASSLAGGLAGYNEQF
TRBJ1-4 TRBV7-9 AVNRDRGRDNEKLF
TRBJ1-4 TRBV6-1 ASSEGQGFEKLF
TRBJ1-1 TRBV7-9 ASSFQGPNTEAF